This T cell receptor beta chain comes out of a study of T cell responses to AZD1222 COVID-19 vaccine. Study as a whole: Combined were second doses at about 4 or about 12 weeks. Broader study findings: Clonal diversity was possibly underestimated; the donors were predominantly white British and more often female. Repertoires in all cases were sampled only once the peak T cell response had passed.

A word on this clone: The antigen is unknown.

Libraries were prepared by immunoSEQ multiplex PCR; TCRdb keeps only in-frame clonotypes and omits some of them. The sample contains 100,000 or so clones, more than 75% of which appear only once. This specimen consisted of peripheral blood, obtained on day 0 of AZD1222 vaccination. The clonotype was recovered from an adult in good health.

The DNA of the CDR3 is TGTGCCAGCAGTTTAACTGGATTCTATAGCAATCAGCCCCAGCATTTT. It is translated as CASSLTGFYSNQPQHF. V is TRBV28 and J is TRBJ1-5; D gene uncertain. The CDR3 consists of 16 residues. CDR1 and CDR2 (germline): MDHEN, SYDVKM. The V gene lost 2 bases and the J gene lost 0 bases, with 11 bases spanning the gap.